This TCR beta chain was observed in a study of beta chain features in type 1 diabetes. This clone showed up just a few times. Isolated RNA was reverse transcribed in full, so expressed TCRB transcripts were sequenced. Using immunoSEQ multiplex PCR, the repertoire was profiled, and TCRdb retains in-frame clones only, with some absent. Of just over 450,000 clones in the sample, 30% were seen once. The CDR3 has 17 residues. V was cut by 1 base and J by 3 bases, with 15 bases left in between. Germline CDR1 reads MGHDK; CDR2 reads SYGVNS. The gene calls are TRBV25-1 and TRBJ2-2; possibly TRBD1 for D (5 bases). The sequenced material came from naive CD4+ T cells from blood. The TCR was taken from a young man in good health. The DNA for the CDR3 is TGTGCCAGCAGTGAATGGGGCGGAAATAAATACACCGGGGAGCTGTTTTTT. Residues: CASSEWGGNKYTGELFF.